This TCR beta chain appears in the sequencing data of a study of untreated major depressive disorder. Study results and caveats: Each subject's top five TRBV05-01 clones were all private. TRBV05-01 (Vbeta 5.1) usage was higher in CD4+ T cells of depressed patients than controls.

About this clone itself: What it binds is unknown.

CDR1 is SGHTA and CDR2 is FQGNSA in the germline V gene. The V segment lost 5 bases and the J segment 3 bases; nucleotides outside the gene matches: 6. The CDR3 extends over 15 amino acids. Clones were sequenced by immunoSEQ multiplex PCR, and TCRdb holds only the in-frame ones, with some missing. This sample has just over 20,000 clones; about 93% occur once, and the top ten carry 0.25% to 0.35%. All participants were of European descent. The sample consisted of CD4+ T cells from PBMCs. This clonotype was sampled from a man aged 25 to 40 in good health. This chain links TRBV7-2 with TRBJ2-1, with 8 bases aligning to TRBD2. The CDR3 loop is CASSLQRESYNEQFF. The CDR3 DNA reads TGTGCCAGCAGCCTCCAGCGGGAGAGCTACAATGAGCAGTTCTTC. Complete variable domain (other parts from reference TRBV7-2 and TRBJ2-1): GAGVSQSPSNKVTEKGKDVELRCDPISGHTALYWYRQSLGQGLEFLIYFQGNSAPDKSGLPSDRFSAERTGGSVSTLTIQRTQQEDSAVYLCASSLQRESYNEQFFGPGTRLTVL.